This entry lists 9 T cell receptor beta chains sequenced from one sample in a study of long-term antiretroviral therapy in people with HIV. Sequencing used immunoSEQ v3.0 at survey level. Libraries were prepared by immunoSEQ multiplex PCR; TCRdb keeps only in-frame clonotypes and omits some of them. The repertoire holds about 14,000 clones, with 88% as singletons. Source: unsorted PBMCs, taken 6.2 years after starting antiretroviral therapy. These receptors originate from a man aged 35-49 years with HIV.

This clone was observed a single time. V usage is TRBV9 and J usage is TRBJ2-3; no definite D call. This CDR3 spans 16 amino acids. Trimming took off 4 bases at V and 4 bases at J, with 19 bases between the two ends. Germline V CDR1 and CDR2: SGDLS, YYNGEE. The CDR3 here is CASSPGSSMVSDTQYF. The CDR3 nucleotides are TGTGCCAGCAGCCCCGGTAGCAGCATGGTCTCAGATACGCAGTATTTT.

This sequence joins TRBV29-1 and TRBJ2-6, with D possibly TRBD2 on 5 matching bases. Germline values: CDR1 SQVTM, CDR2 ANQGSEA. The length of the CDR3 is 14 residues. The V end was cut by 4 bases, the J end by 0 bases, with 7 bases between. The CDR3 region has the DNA TGCAGCGTTGCCGGGGACTCTGGGGCCAACGTCCTGACTTTC. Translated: CSVAGDSGANVLTF.

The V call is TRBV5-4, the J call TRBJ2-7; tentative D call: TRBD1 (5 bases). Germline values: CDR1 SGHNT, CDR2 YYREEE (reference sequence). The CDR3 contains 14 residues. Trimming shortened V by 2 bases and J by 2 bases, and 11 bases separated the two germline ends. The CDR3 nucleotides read TGTGCCAGCAGCTTCGGCCAGGGCACCTACGAGCAGTACTTC. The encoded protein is CASSFGQGTYEQYF.

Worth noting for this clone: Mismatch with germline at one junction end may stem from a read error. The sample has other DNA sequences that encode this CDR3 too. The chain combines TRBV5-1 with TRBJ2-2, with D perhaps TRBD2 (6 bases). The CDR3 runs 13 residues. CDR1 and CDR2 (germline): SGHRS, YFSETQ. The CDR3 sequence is CASSELSGGELFF. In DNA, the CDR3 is TGCGCTAGCAGCGAACTTAGCGGCGGGGAGCTGTTTTTT.

The CDR3 coding sequence is TGTGCCAGCAGCCCTTGGACAGGGGGCGGTGGCTACACCTTC. It is translated as CASSPWTGGGGYTF. The chain links TRBV5-4 to TRBJ1-2; 11 bases map to TRBD1. The V gene's germline CDR1 is SGHNT and CDR2 YYREEE (reference sequence). The CDR3 runs to 14 residues. The junction had 6 bases not matched to a gene; V was cut back by 4 bases and J by 7 bases.

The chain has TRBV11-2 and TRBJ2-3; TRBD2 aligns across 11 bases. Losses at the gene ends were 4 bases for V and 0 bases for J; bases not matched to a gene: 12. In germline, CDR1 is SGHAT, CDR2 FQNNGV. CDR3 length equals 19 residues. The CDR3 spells CASSSTATLAGGSTDTQYF. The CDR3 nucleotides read TGTGCCAGCAGCTCTACCGCAACCTTAGCGGGAGGGAGCACAGATACGCAGTATTTT.

CDR3: CASSLEGVGTGELFF. CDR3 coding DNA: TGTGCCAGCAGCTTGGAAGGTGTGGGAACCGGGGAGCTGTTTTTT. This chain links TRBV5-4 with TRBJ2-2, with D hard to call. Germline V CDR1 and CDR2: SGHNT, YYREEE (reference sequence). Trimming removed 0 bases from V and 5 bases from J, with 11 bases in between. There are 15 residues in the CDR3.

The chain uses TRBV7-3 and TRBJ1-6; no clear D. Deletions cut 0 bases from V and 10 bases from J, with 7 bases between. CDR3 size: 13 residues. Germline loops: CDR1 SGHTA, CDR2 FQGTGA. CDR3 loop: CASSLTVGSPLHF. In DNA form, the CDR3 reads TGTGCCAGCAGCTTAACGGTCGGCTCACCCCTCCACTTT.

In DNA, the CDR3 is TGTGCCAGCAGCCTCCGGACAGGGTTAACTAGCGAGCAGTACTTC. Translating gives CASSLRTGLTSEQYF. The rearrangement joins TRBV5-4 to TRBJ2-7; TRBD1 matches at 8 bases. Germline CDR1 SGHNT, CDR2 YYREEE (reference sequence). Losses at the gene ends were 4 bases for V and 6 bases for J; bases not matched to a gene: 12. The CDR3 runs 15 residues.